This T cell receptor (beta chain) was documented in a study of cytomegalovirus exposure and HLA in healthy donors. The CDR3 extends over 15 amino acids. V was shortened by 6 bases and J by 3 bases, with 15 bases between the two germline ends. Per germline, CDR1 SNHLY and CDR2 FYNNEI. PCR primers comprised 60 Vbeta and 13 Jbeta primers. TCRdb's table, derived via immunoSEQ multiplex PCR, lists solely in-frame clones and lacks some. This sample has about 100,000 clones, with about 85% found just once. The chain uses TRBV2 and TRBJ1-5; D is unclear. This TCR came from a man aged 25 to 40 in good health and CMV-seronegative. Sequenced sample: PBMCs. CDR3 loop: CASSSATVLNQPQHF. For the CDR3, the DNA is TGTGCCAGCAGCTCTGCCACAGTCCTCAATCAGCCCCAGCATTTT.